One sample yielded the 4 T cell receptor beta chains listed below, sequenced in a study of regulatory T cells in long-lasting Graves disease. Time point denoted: newly diagnosed GD, antithyroid drugs for less than 3 months. PBMC-extracted RNA yielded the TCR library. Libraries of TCR beta came from iRepertoire HTBI primers plus Arm-PCR of CDR3 regions. A single record per CDR3 protein comes from TCRdb applying MiXCR to the multiplex PCR reads. The sample includes 250,000 to 300,000 distinct CDR3 sequences, 15% to 20% seen only once; the top ten take 14%. These same data were also listed under a study on T cells in Graves' hyperthyroidism and ophthalmopathy.

This specimen was peripheral blood mononuclear cells (PBMCs), taken at new diagnosis, from a patient treated with antithyroid drugs. The receptors come from a woman aged 30 to 39 with Graves disease.

This clonotype showed up many times. V is TRBV6-1 and J is TRBJ1-5; D perhaps matches TRBD1 (6 bases). V was shortened by 7 bases and J by 1 base, with 17 bases between the two germline ends. Per germline, CDR1 MNHNS and CDR2 SASEGT. The length of the CDR3 is 16 residues. Here the CDR3 reads CASTPSGTTSNQPQHF. The CDR3 bases are TGTGCCAGCACTCCATCCGGGACAACAAGCAATCAGCCCCAGCATTTT.

This clonotype was found many times. The gene calls are TRBV13 and TRBJ1-1; the D gene is possibly TRBD1 (5 bases). Germline CDR1 reads PRHDT; CDR2 reads FYEKMQ (reference sequence). V was clipped by 5 bases and J by 10 bases, with 17 bases between them. This CDR3 has 13 residues. The CDR3 DNA is TGTGCCAGCAGCGCCACCGCAGACAGACTAGCTTTCTTT. It encodes CASSATADRLAFF.

This clonotype was seen ten or more times. The genes are TRBV20-1 and TRBJ2-5, with TRBD2 identical over 13 bases. The germline gives CDR1 DFQATT, CDR2 SNEGSKA (reference sequence). Germline trimming cut 6 bases from V and 2 bases from J; bases unmatched to any gene: 6. The CDR3 spans 15 residues. The CDR3 DNA sequence: TGCAGTGCCGACGGGACTAGCGGGAATCAAGAGACCCAGTACTTC. Amino acids: CSADGTSGNQETQYF.

Ten or more counts support this clonotype. The chain is built from TRBV7-8 and TRBJ1-1; TRBD1 might be the D (5 bases). Germline CDR1 and CDR2: SGHVS and FQNEAQ. V was cut by 9 bases and J by 6 bases, with 17 bases left in between. This CDR3 is built from 13 residues. CDR3 sequence: CASEARRDAEAFF. The CDR3 DNA follows: TGTGCCAGTGAAGCCAGGAGGGACGCTGAAGCTTTCTTT.